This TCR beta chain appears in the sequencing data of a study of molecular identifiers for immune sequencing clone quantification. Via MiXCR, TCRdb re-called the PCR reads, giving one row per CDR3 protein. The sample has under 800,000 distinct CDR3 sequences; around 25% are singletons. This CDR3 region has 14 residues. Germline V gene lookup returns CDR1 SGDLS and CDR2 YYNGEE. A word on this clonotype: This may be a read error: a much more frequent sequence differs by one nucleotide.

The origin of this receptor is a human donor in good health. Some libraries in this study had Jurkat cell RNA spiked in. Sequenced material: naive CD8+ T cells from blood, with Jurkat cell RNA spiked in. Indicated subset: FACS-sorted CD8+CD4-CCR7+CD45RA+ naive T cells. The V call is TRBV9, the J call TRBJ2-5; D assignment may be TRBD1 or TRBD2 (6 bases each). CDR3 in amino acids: CASSAGGTQEPQYF. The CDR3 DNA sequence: TGTGCCAGCAGCGCCGGGGGCACCCAAGAGCCCCAGTACTTC.